Below are 30 T cell receptor beta chains sequenced from a single sample in a study of shared clonotypes between healthy human individuals. The protocol was immunoSEQ multiplex PCR, while the TCRdb copy is restricted to in-frame clones and leaves out a portion. Of about 640,000 clones in the sample, 55% to 75% are singletons; the top ten hold 1.8%. The sequenced sample was memory CD4+ T cells sorted from blood. Subset in this sample: CD45RA-negative fraction. The source of these receptors is a young woman in good health.

The chain has TRBV2 and TRBJ2-5; D remains ambiguous. This CDR3 has 13 amino acids. Germline CDR1 and CDR2: SNHLY and FYNNEI. V was clipped by 7 bases and J by 1 base, with 10 bases between them. CDR3 in DNA: TGTGCCAGCACTCTTTCCGGCCAAGAGACCCAGTACTTC. Its translation: CASTLSGQETQYF.

V and J are TRBV6-1 and TRBJ1-4; 8 bases match TRBD1. V lost 0 bases to trimming and J lost 15 bases; unmatched junction nucleotides: 12. The V gene's germline CDR1 is MNHNS and CDR2 SASEGT. CDR3 length: 15 amino acids. This CDR3 is CASSEASTGGPRMFF. In DNA form, the CDR3 reads TGTGCCAGCAGTGAAGCGTCCACAGGGGGGCCAAGGATGTTTTTT.

The V and J genes are TRBV7-8 and TRBJ2-1, with TRBD2 matching 8 bases. Per germline, CDR1 SGHVS and CDR2 FQNEAQ. The J segment lost 6 bases and the V segment lost 1 base, leaving 5 bases of the junction unmatched. The CDR3 is 15 amino acids. CDR3: CASSLVETSANEQFF. Here the CDR3 DNA reads TGTGCCAGCAGCTTAGTGGAGACTAGCGCCAATGAGCAGTTCTTC.

This clone was detected only a few times. The V and J genes are TRBV5-6 and TRBJ2-7, with D possibly TRBD2 on 5 matching bases. CDR1 and CDR2 from the germline V gene are SGHDT and YYEEEE. This CDR3 is built from 14 residues. The V gene lost 4 bases and the J gene lost 7 bases, with 18 bases spanning the gap. The CDR3 DNA is TGTGCCAGCAGCGACGGACTGACCAGGCGGGAGCAGTACTTC. It yields the protein CASSDGLTRREQYF.

The chain joins TRBV5-6 to TRBJ2-7; 8 nucleotides match TRBD1. There are 14 residues in the CDR3. The germline CDR1 and CDR2 sequences are SGHDT and YYEEEE. V lost 0 bases to trimming and J lost 5 bases; unmatched junction nucleotides: 4. The CDR3 nucleotides are TGTGCCAGCAGCTTGGGGGCAGGGGGCCACGAGCAGTACTTC. Protein: CASSLGAGGHEQYF.

V is TRBV5-1 and J is TRBJ2-7; D could derive from TRBD1 or TRBD2 (5 bases each). Trimming left V 0 bases short and J 0 bases short, with 13 bases between. CDR3 size: 16 residues. Germline CDR1 SGHRS, CDR2 YFSETQ. CDR3 amino acids: CASSLAKGTASYEQYF. The CDR3 DNA is TGCGCCAGCAGCTTGGCCAAAGGGACGGCCTCCTACGAGCAGTACTTC.

The gene calls are TRBV25-1 and TRBJ2-3; tentatively, D is TRBD1 or TRBD2 (5 bases each). This CDR3 has 14 residues. Germline V gene sequence: CDR1 MGHDK, CDR2 SYGVNS. Trimming left V 2 bases short and J 1 base short, with 7 bases between. The CDR3 spells CASSERGGTDTQYF. The CDR3 bases are TGTGCCAGCAGTGAACGAGGGGGCACAGATACGCAGTATTTT.

The chain links TRBV6-1 to TRBJ1-5, with D possibly being TRBD1 (5 bases). The V and J ends lost 5 bases and 7 bases respectively, with 15 bases between them. Germline V gives CDR1 MNHNS, CDR2 SASEGT. This CDR3 contains 14 residues. The CDR3 spells CASSSIRVLQPQHF. CDR3 bases: TGTGCCAGCAGTTCGATCAGGGTATTGCAGCCCCAGCATTTT.

This chain uses TRBV27 with TRBJ1-5; D is ambiguous. V was clipped by 5 bases and J by 0 bases, with 5 bases between them. Germline lookup yields CDR1 MNHEY and CDR2 SMNVEV (reference sequence). This CDR3 contains 13 residues. The CDR3 loop reads CASSAYSNQPQHF. In nucleotides, the CDR3 is TGTGCCAGCAGTGCGTATAGCAATCAGCCCCAGCATTTT.

The chain carries TRBV7-9 and TRBJ2-7; 12 nucleotides align to TRBD2. With 1 base clipped from V and 3 bases from J, the junction kept 1 base outside the gene matches. Per the germline V gene, CDR1 is SEHNR and CDR2 is FQNEAQ (reference sequence). This CDR3 contains 15 residues. CDR3 coding DNA: TGTGCCAGCAGCTTAGTGACTAGCGGGAGCTACGAGCAGTACTTC. Residues: CASSLVTSGSYEQYF. Complete variable domain (other parts from reference TRBV7-9 and TRBJ2-7): DTGVSQNPRHKITKRGQNVTFRCDPISEHNRLYWYRQTLGQGPEFLTYFQNEAQLEKSRLLSDRFSAERPKGSFSTLEIQRTEQGDSAMYLCASSLVTSGSYEQYFGPGTRLTVT.

J is TRBJ1-4 and V is TRBV28; maybe TRBD1 (6 bases). Deletions cut 6 bases from V and 12 bases from J, with 20 bases between. The CDR3 length is 14 residues. The germline V gene encodes CDR1 MDHEN and CDR2 SYDVKM. The CDR3 coding sequence is TGTGCCAGCAGCCGTACAGGGACCTTAACACAACTGTTTTTT. This gives the protein CASSRTGTLTQLFF.

The chain is built from TRBV2 and TRBJ1-2; 7 positions match TRBD1. Germline V gives CDR1 SNHLY, CDR2 FYNNEI. The CDR3 consists of 14 residues. The ends lost 7 bases at V and 2 bases at J; junction bases unmatched: 7. The CDR3 loop reads CASNWGQINYGYTF. CDR3 DNA: TGTGCCAGCAATTGGGGACAGATAAACTATGGCTACACCTTC. The full variable domain, its missing parts supplied by reference TRBV2 and TRBJ1-2, is EPEVTQTPSHQVTQMGQEVILRCVPISNHLYFYWYRQILGQKVEFLVSFYNNEISEKSEIFDDQFSVERPDGSNFTLKIRSTKLEDSAMYFCASNWGQINYGYTFGSGTRLTVV.

This chain uses TRBV7-8 with TRBJ2-1; D perhaps matches TRBD2 (6 bases). This CDR3 has 16 residues. Germline V gene data show CDR1 as SGHVS and CDR2 as FQNEAQ. The ends were cut back, 1 base at V and 2 bases at J, with 12 bases in the middle. In nucleotides, the CDR3 is TGTGCCAGCAGCTTAGATCCGGGACTTACCTACAATGAGCAGTTCTTC. Its protein product is CASSLDPGLTYNEQFF.

The chain links TRBV7-8 to TRBJ2-7, with D uncertain. Germline V lookup: CDR1 SGHVS, CDR2 FQNEAQ. The CDR3 is 14 residues long. V was pared by 2 bases and J by 4 bases, with 12 bases between. The CDR3: CASSLQLTGYEQYF. CDR3 in DNA: TGTGCCAGCAGCTTACAGCTTACTGGGTACGAGCAGTACTTC.

This clone was counted a few times. The gene calls are TRBV11-2 and TRBJ2-1, with D hard to call. Trimming removed 0 bases from V and 9 bases from J, with 12 bases in between. The CDR3 spans 14 residues. Germline V CDR1 and CDR2: SGHAT, FQNNGV. The CDR3 here is CASSLDRARGEQFF. The CDR3 bases are TGTGCCAGCAGCTTAGATCGGGCTAGAGGTGAGCAGTTCTTC.

The chain links TRBV7-2 to TRBJ2-7, with 9 bases fitting TRBD2. Germline lookup yields CDR1 SGHTA and CDR2 FQGNSA. The CDR3 has 15 amino acids. V shed 1 base and J 6 bases; nucleotides not matched to a gene: 7. CDR3 amino acids: CASSLGGRGSAEQYF. In DNA form, the CDR3 reads TGTGCCAGCAGCTTAGGCGGGAGGGGTTCTGCCGAGCAGTACTTC.

The chain links TRBV19 to TRBJ2-1, with a weak D call TRBD1 (6 bases). The CDR3 sequence is 15 residues long. V was trimmed by 6 bases and J by 3 bases, leaving 15 bases between them. Germline V CDR1 and CDR2: LNHDA, SQIVND (reference sequence). This CDR3 is CASRITGSDYNEQFF. The CDR3 DNA is TGTGCCAGTAGGATCACAGGGTCTGACTACAATGAGCAGTTCTTC.

This rearrangement joins TRBV14 to TRBJ1-2; TRBD1 is a possible D gene (6 bases). The ends were cut back, 3 bases at V and 4 bases at J, with 12 bases in the middle. CDR1 and CDR2 from the germline V gene are SGHDN and FVKESK. The CDR3 sequence is 14 residues long. This chain's CDR3 is CASSQVQGAYGYTF. CDR3 nucleotides: TGTGCCAGCAGCCAGGTACAGGGTGCCTATGGCTACACCTTC.

The J gene is TRBJ2-2, the V gene TRBV6-5, with a weak D call TRBD2 (5 bases). Looked up from germline, CDR1 is MNHEY and CDR2 is SVGAGI. The CDR3 is 13 residues long. V shed 6 bases and J shed 6 bases, with 11 bases lying between them. In nucleotides, the CDR3 is TGTGCCAGCAGCCCTACTAGTCCCGGGGAGCTGTTTTTT. Translated: CASSPTSPGELFF.

The V and J genes are TRBV6-1 and TRBJ2-7; 7 nucleotides match TRBD1. In germline, CDR1 is MNHNS, CDR2 SASEGT. The CDR3 has 17 residues. V lost 1 base and J lost 1; bases outside the gene matches: 10. The CDR3 coding sequence is TGTGCCAGCAGTGAAGTGTCGACAGGGATTCTGTCCTACGAGCAGTACTTC. It yields the protein CASSEVSTGILSYEQYF.

This clone has more than one count but fewer than ten. The V gene is TRBV2, the J gene TRBJ2-5; D might be TRBD2 (6 bases). This CDR3 has 14 residues. Trimming shortened V by 5 bases and J by 3 bases, and 13 bases separated the two germline ends. Germline V CDR1 and CDR2: SNHLY, FYNNEI. CDR3 coding DNA: TGTGCCAGCAGTCTACCGGGACTTAAAGAGACCCAGTACTTC. Protein: CASSLPGLKETQYF.

Only a few counts were recorded for this clone. Other DNA sequences in the sample encode the same CDR3. This chain links TRBV18 with TRBJ2-7; 7 bases fit TRBD1. The CDR3 length is 14 residues. Germline values: CDR1 KGHSH, CDR2 LQKENI. Trimming at V came to 2 bases and at J to 1 base, leaving 2 bases not matched to a gene. Written as DNA, the CDR3 is TGTGCCAGCTCACCAATGACAGGGTCCTACGAGCAGTACTTC. It codes for CASSPMTGSYEQYF.

This chain uses TRBV28 with TRBJ1-2; 9 nucleotides align to TRBD1. V gave up 6 bases and J gave up 6 bases; unmatched junction bases: 17. The CDR3 consists of 17 residues. Germline CDR1 is MDHEN and CDR2 is SYDVKM. CDR3 nucleotides: TGTGCCAGCAGACTAACCCTTTCTTCGGACAGGGGAAATGGCTACACCTTC. It specifies CASRLTLSSDRGNGYTF.

This chain uses TRBV28 with TRBJ1-4; D is uncertain. The CDR3 is made up of 15 amino acids. Germline CDR1 is MDHEN and CDR2 is SYDVKM. Between the trimmed V and J ends, which lost 4 bases and 0 bases, there was a span of 9 bases. CDR3 DNA: TGTGCCAGCAGTTCCCGCGGTCCAACTAATGAAAAACTGTTTTTT. Protein: CASSSRGPTNEKLFF.

This clone was counted many times. Other DNA sequences within the sample encode an identical CDR3. The chain employs TRBV4-1 and TRBJ1-2; D might be TRBD1 (5 bases). V was cut by 2 bases and J by 8 bases, with 15 bases left in between. Germline-derived CDR1 and CDR2 are MGHRA and YSYEKL. The CDR3 loop spans 14 amino acids. CDR3 loop: CASSQPPGGKGYTF. CDR3 sequence (DNA): TGCGCCAGCAGCCAACCACCCGGGGGGAAGGGCTACACCTTC.

The gene calls are TRBV6-5 and TRBJ1-5; TRBD1 matches 8 bases. The CDR3 contains 14 residues. The V and J ends lost 6 bases and 4 bases, in that order; junction bases with no gene match: 5. Germline V gene sequence: CDR1 MNHEY, CDR2 SVGAGI. The CDR3 DNA is TGTGCCAGCAGGCCGGGACAGGCGAATCAGCCCCAGCATTTT. Translating gives CASRPGQANQPQHF.

The chain couples TRBV5-1 to TRBJ1-3; TRBD1 might be the D (6 bases). This CDR3 has 13 residues. Germline-derived CDR1 and CDR2 are SGHRS and YFSETQ. Trimming shortened V by 5 bases and J by 2 bases, and 8 bases separated the two germline ends. CDR3 in amino acids: CASRKGAGNTIYF. In DNA form, the CDR3 reads TGCGCCAGCAGAAAGGGGGCTGGAAACACCATATATTTT.

The chain is built from TRBV20-1 and TRBJ2-5, with D possibly TRBD1 on 6 matching bases. The end of the DNA fits TRBJ2-7 better, so the J call may be wrong. Looked up from germline, CDR1 is DFQATT and CDR2 is SNEGSKA (reference sequence). This CDR3 has 11 amino acids. The CDR3 loop is CSAAQGYEQYF. Written as DNA, the CDR3 is TGCAGTGCGGCCCAGGGGTACGAGCAGTACTTC.

This chain uses TRBV2 with TRBJ2-7; 9 positions match TRBD2. CDR1 and CDR2 from the germline V gene are SNHLY and FYNNEI. The V and J ends lost 8 bases and 2 bases, in that order; junction bases with no gene match: 10. This CDR3 contains 15 residues. CDR3 protein: CASGEGLALTYEQYF. The CDR3 DNA is TGTGCCAGCGGGGAGGGACTAGCCCTTACCTACGAGCAGTACTTC.

This clone was seen ten or more times. The V call is TRBV19, the J call TRBJ2-1, with 9 bases lining up with TRBD2. J lost 7 bases, V lost 3 bases, and 4 bases had no gene match. Germline V gene data show CDR1 as LNHDA and CDR2 as SQIVND (reference sequence). This CDR3 region has 14 residues. The CDR3 DNA is TGTGCCAGTAGTATCCGGACTAGCGAAAATGAGCAGTTCTTC. Translation: CASSIRTSENEQFF.